This T cell receptor (beta chain) was captured by sequencing in a study of blood T cell repertoires in COVID-19. Study in general: PBMCs, B-cell-depleted T cells, or T cells provided the cDNA or gDNA that made up the material.

Generated by immunoSEQ multiplex PCR, the TCRdb table keeps only in-frame clones and is missing some. The data hold under 200,000 clones, with 90% observed a single time. V was clipped by 8 bases and J by 2 bases; unmatched bases: 4. Germline V CDR1 and CDR2: KGHSH, LQKENI. CDR3 length: 13 amino acids. The sample taken for sequencing was peripheral blood. The receptor was isolated from a man in his fifties or sixties with acute or convalescent COVID-19. V is TRBV18 and J is TRBJ2-5; 8 nucleotides line up with TRBD2. In nucleotides, the CDR3 is TGTGCCAGCCGGGGGGGCCGGCAAGAGACCCAGTACTTC. Protein product: CASRGGRQETQYF.